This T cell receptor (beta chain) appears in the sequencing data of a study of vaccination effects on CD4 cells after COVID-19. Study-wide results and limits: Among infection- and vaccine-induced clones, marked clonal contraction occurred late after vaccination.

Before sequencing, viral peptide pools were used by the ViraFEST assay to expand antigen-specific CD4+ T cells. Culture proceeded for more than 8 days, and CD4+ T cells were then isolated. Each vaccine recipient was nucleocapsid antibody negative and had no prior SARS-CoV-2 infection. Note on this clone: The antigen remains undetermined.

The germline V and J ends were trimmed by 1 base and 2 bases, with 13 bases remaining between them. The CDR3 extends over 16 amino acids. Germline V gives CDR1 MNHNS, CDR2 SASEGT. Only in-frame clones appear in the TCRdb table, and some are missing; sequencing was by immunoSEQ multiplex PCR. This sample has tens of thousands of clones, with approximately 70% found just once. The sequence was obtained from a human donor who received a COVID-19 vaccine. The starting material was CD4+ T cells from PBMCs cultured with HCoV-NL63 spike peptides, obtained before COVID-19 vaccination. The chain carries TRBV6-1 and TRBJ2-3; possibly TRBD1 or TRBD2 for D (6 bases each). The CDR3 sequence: CASSEGVGGATDTQYF. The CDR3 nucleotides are TGTGCCAGCAGTGAAGGGGTGGGGGGCGCCACAGATACGCAGTATTTT.